The 7 T cell receptor beta chains listed next were all sequenced from one sample in a study of blood T cell repertoires in COVID-19. Assay: immunoSEQ multiplex PCR; the TCRdb copy retains only in-frame clones and omits some. The repertoire includes over 250,000 clones, 75% to 90% of them detected once, and roughly 1.6% sits in the top ten. Input material: peripheral blood. These receptors originate from a woman in her thirties or forties who had recovered from COVID-19.

The rearrangement joins TRBV6-6 to TRBJ1-2, with D possibly matching TRBD1 (6 bases). V was cut by 5 bases and J by 0 bases, with 19 bases left in between. CDR3 length: 17 residues. Germline V lookup: CDR1 MNHNY, CDR2 SVGAGI (reference sequence). CDR3 amino acids: CASSQGPTPNSNYGYTF. For the CDR3, the DNA is TGTGCCAGCAGTCAGGGGCCGACACCCAATTCTAACTATGGCTACACCTTC.

DNA of the CDR3: TGTGCCAGTAGTATCAGCCAGGTCCCGTTCAACTATGGCTACACCTTC. It encodes CASSISQVPFNYGYTF. The V call is TRBV19, the J call TRBJ1-2, with no clear D. CDR3 size: 16 residues. The germline V gene encodes CDR1 LNHDA and CDR2 SQIVND (reference sequence). V lost 3 bases and J lost 2, with 16 bases in between.

The V gene is TRBV5-6, the J gene TRBJ1-1, with D tentatively TRBD1 (5 bases). Trimming took off 4 bases at V and 0 bases at J, with 13 bases between the two ends. Germline CDR1 reads SGHDT; CDR2 reads YYEEEE. The CDR3 loop spans 15 amino acids. CDR3 DNA: TGTGCCAGCAGCACCATCCTGACAGTGAACACTGAAGCTTTCTTT. Residues: CASSTILTVNTEAFF.

The chain joins TRBV27 to TRBJ2-7; TRBD1 is a possible D gene (6 bases). The CDR3 extends over 16 amino acids. Germline V lookup: CDR1 MNHEY, CDR2 SMNVEV (reference sequence). With 0 bases removed from V and 4 bases from J, the gap between germline ends came to 16 bases. CDR3 sequence: CASSLSAGAFSYEQYF. The DNA for the CDR3 is TGTGCCAGCAGTTTATCGGCAGGGGCCTTCTCTTACGAGCAGTACTTC.

The chain has TRBV5-1 and TRBJ1-1; 12 positions match TRBD1. The CDR3 runs 15 residues. From germline, CDR1 is SGHRS and CDR2 YFSETQ. The V and J ends lost 3 bases and 5 bases, in that order; junction bases with no gene match: 5. The CDR3 nucleotides read TGCGCCAGCAGCTGGGGGACAGGGGGCGTAACTGAAGCTTTCTTT. Encoded protein: CASSWGTGGVTEAFF.

The chain joins TRBV6-5 to TRBJ1-4; D not resolved. The CDR3 spans 14 residues. From germline, CDR1 is MNHEY and CDR2 SVGAGI. Trimming took 5 bases from V and 11 from J, leaving 18 bases between them. The CDR3: CASSPKPLGGKLFF. The CDR3 region has the DNA TGTGCCAGCAGTCCAAAACCCCTAGGAGGGAAACTGTTTTTT.

This CDR3 is CASSVDLFTNEQYF. The CDR3, as DNA: TGTGCCAGCAGCGTAGATTTATTTACAAACGAGCAGTACTTC. This chain joins TRBV9 and TRBJ2-7, with D uncertain. The V gene's germline CDR1 is SGDLS and CDR2 YYNGEE. The length of the CDR3 is 14 residues. The germline V and J ends were trimmed by 0 bases and 5 bases, with 12 bases remaining between them.